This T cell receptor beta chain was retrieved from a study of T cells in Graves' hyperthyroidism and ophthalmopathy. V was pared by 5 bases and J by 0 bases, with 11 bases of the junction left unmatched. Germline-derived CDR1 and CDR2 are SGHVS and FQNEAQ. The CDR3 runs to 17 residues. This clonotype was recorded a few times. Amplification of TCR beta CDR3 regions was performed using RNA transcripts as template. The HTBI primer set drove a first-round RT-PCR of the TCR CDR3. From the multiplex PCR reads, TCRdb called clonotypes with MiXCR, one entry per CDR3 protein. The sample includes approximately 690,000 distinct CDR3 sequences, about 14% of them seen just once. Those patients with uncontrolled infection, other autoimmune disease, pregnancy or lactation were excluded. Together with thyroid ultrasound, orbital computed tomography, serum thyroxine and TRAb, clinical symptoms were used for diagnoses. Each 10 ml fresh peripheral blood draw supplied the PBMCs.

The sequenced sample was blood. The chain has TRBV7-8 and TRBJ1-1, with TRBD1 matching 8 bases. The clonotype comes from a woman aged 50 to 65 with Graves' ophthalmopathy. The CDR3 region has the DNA TGTGCCAGCAGCCCAAGGCAGGGGGCGTTCATGAACACTGAAGCTTTCTTT. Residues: CASSPRQGAFMNTEAFF. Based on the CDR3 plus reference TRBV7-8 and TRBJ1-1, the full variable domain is GAGVSQSPRYKVAKRGQDVALRCDPISGHVSLFWYQQALGQGPEFLTYFQNEAQLDKSGLPSDRFFAERPEGSVSTLKIQRTQQEDSAVYLCASSPRQGAFMNTEAFFGQGTRLTVV.